The following is a T cell receptor (beta chain) sequence with its context. Its antigen is not known. This PCR relied on a set of 60 Vbeta primers and 13 Jbeta primers. The table came from immunoSEQ multiplex PCR; TCRdb's copy has only in-frame clones and leaves some out. Among 130,000 or so clones listed, approximately 8.9% were seen once. The data were obtained in a study of cytomegalovirus exposure and HLA in healthy donors. Background on the study: Earlier, approximately 190 million T cells were analyzed, and around 100 million unique TCR beta sequences were found among them.

CDR3 length: 13 residues. V was shortened by 2 bases and J by 5 bases, with 10 bases between the two germline ends. CDR1 SGDLS and CDR2 YYNGEE come from the germline V gene. Study conclusions and caveats: Prediction of most subjects' HLA-A and HLA-B alleles by TCR beta sequences was reportedly accurate. Most TCR beta V segments were productive about 87% or about 30% of the time in an earlier analysis. DRB1 showed the most TCR associations and HLA-C the fewest in a later analysis, as rates varied by HLA locus.

The chain joins TRBV9 to TRBJ1-2; TRBD1 might be the D (5 bases). This TCR was sampled from a woman aged 40-49 years in good health and CMV-seropositive. Sample: PBMCs. The CDR3 nucleotides read TGTGCCAGCAGCGTCGGGGGAGGGTATGGCTACACCTTC. Translating it yields CASSVGGGYGYTF.